Listed below are T cell receptor beta chains from one sample, sequenced in a study of spatial heterogeneity in lung cancer. Each CDR3 protein gets one entry after TCRdb re-called the 5' RACE reads with MiXCR. The data contain about 85,000 distinct CDR3 sequences, around 21% of them singletons. The specimen was PBMCs, collected at surgery. The source of these receptors is a male donor with early-stage non-small cell lung cancer. CDR3s include the opening cysteine and the closing phenylalanine or tryptophan.

>TRBV20-1
CSAPPFTGTEVIQYF
>TRBV5-1
CASSFEEADTQYF
>TRBV6-2/TRBV6-3
CASRRGQPYEQYF
>TRBV27
CASNRPPLGLIQETQYF
>TRBV7-2
CASSLAQSNQGEQYF
>TRBV20-1
CSARPNNSPLHF
>TRBV6-6
CASRSSGTPTYEQYF
>TRBV5-6
CASSPMTSGRGTQYF
>TRBV11-2
CASSTRQGAYGYTF
>TRBV19
CASIPGWNSGNTIYF
>TRBV5-4
CASSSAGVYEQYF
>TRBV7-9
CASSDAPPEDTQYF
>TRBV9
CASSLRLAGLPGELFF
>TRBV27
CASSSTAGVSYNEQFF
>TRBV2
CASSELGTGDSSPLHF
>TRBV7-9
CASRAGTGDTGELFF
>TRBV6-1
CASTIEVASVSYEQYF
>TRBV4-1
CASSQETRTGTYGYTF
>TRBV7-9
CASSSSPMFSGNTIYF
>TRBV28
CASSPLGRKNTEAFF
>TRBV14
CASSQTGTSGRAYNEQFF
>TRBV12-3/TRBV12-4
CASSTNVNSPLHF
>TRBV27
CASSNGGEAFF
>TRBV2
CASSRDRSYEQYF
>TRBV25-1
CASSDAGVVGNTIYF
>TRBV7-9
CASSSAGPQFHNEQFF
>TRBV4-3
CASSQGRLGTDTQYF
>TRBV18
CASSPPGTGELFF
>TRBV20-1
CSATGGAGQPQHF
>TRBV5-1
CASSLGSGQETQYF